This is a list of T cell receptor beta chains from one sample in a study. TCRdb analysed the 5' RACE reads with MiXCR anew, one entry per CDR3 protein. The sample lists tens of thousands of distinct CDR3 sequences, 30% occurring once. Sample: tumor-infiltrating memory CD4+ T cells sorted from the breast tumor. The origin of the receptors is a female donor with breast cancer. The CDR3 runs from the conserved cysteine through the conserved F or W. Fields, in order: J gene, V gene, D gene, clone size, CDR3 protein, CDR3 DNA. D genes are given only for firm matches. For some rows the clone size is stated as once, few or many, or as a class when expanded; others skip it.

>TRBJ2-7|TRBV24-1|-|once
CATEGDSYEQYF
TGTGCCACCGAAGGGGACTCCTACGAGCAGTACTTC
>TRBJ1-4|TRBV2|TRBD1|-
CASRATGQPEEKLFF
TGTGCCAGCAGAGCCACGGGACAGCCGGAGGAAAAACTGTTTTTT
>TRBJ1-3|TRBV9|-|-
CASSVKAAGIANTIYF
TGTGCCAGCAGCGTAAAGGCGGCAGGGATTGCGAACACCATATATTTT
>TRBJ2-6|TRBV20-1|-|-
CSAREVGRGRTPSGANVLTF
TGCAGTGCTAGAGAGGTGGGTAGGGGCCGAACTCCCTCTGGGGCCAACGTCCTGACTTTC
>TRBJ2-2|TRBV7-8|-|many
CASKGNTGELFF
TGTGCCAGCAAGGGTAACACCGGGGAGCTGTTTTTT
>TRBJ2-1|TRBV5-1|TRBD1|-
CASSLDGTGGCNEQFF
TGCGCCAGCAGCTTGGATGGGACAGGTGGCTGCAATGAGCAGTTCTTC
>TRBJ1-1|TRBV10-3|-|many
CAISGVENTEAFF
TGTGCCATCAGTGGGGTGGAGAACACTGAAGCTTTCTTT
>TRBJ2-3|TRBV5-1|-|-
CASSQTGDAQYF
TGCGCCAGCAGCCAGACAGGAGATGCGCAGTATTTT
>TRBJ2-1|TRBV29-1|TRBD2|-
CSVVVTGGFEQFF
TGCAGCGTTGTAGTCACGGGGGGGTTTGAGCAGTTCTTC
>TRBJ1-5|TRBV7-2|-|-
CAGSLGGQGDQPQHF
TGTGCCGGCAGCTTAGGAGGGCAGGGTGATCAGCCCCAGCATTTT
>TRBJ2-3|TRBV12-3/TRBV12-4|TRBD1|-
CASSLALRTGRGDTQYF
TGTGCCAGCAGTTTAGCCCTTAGGACAGGCCGGGGAGATACGCAGTATTTT
>TRBJ2-4|TRBV6-1|-|few
CASIRGSEGAKNIQYF
TGTGCCAGCATCAGAGGGTCTGAGGGTGCCAAAAACATTCAGTACTTC
>TRBJ2-3|TRBV5-4|-|-
CASSPGPDTDTQYF
TGTGCCAGCAGCCCGGGACCCGACACAGATACGCAGTATTTT
>TRBJ2-5|TRBV3-1|-|-
CAIPKALQETQYF
TGTGCCATCCCTAAGGCACTTCAAGAGACCCAGTACTTC
>TRBJ2-7|TRBV10-1|TRBD1|few
CASGQGNSRYEQYF
TGCGCCAGCGGACAGGGGAATTCTCGTTACGAGCAGTACTTC
>TRBJ2-7|TRBV28|-|many
CASSLDSWRSSYEQYF
TGTGCCAGCAGTTTAGATTCCTGGAGAAGCTCCTACGAGCAGTACTTC
>TRBJ2-4|TRBV11-3|-|medium-sized
CASSFRDGSNIQYF
TGTGCCAGCAGCTTCCGGGACGGTAGTAACATTCAGTACTTC
>TRBJ2-5|TRBV9|TRBD2|many
CASSVAGGPQETQYF
TGTGCCAGCAGCGTAGCGGGGGGGCCGCAAGAGACCCAGTACTTC
>TRBJ2-2|TRBV7-2|TRBD2|few
CASSLSRLAGGRGTGELFF
TGTGCCAGCAGCTTATCGCGACTAGCGGGAGGGCGGGGCACCGGGGAGCTGTTTTTT
>TRBJ2-1|TRBV9|-|medium-sized
CASSSPGYNEQFF
TGTGCCAGCAGTTCCCCGGGCTACAATGAGCAGTTCTTC
>TRBJ2-2|TRBV5-1|-|-
CASSPLSGFQNTGELFF
TGCGCCAGCAGCCCCCTTTCCGGGTTTCAGAACACCGGGGAGCTGTTTTTT
>TRBJ2-1|TRBV4-1|TRBD2|few
CASSQVSQRGINEQFF
TGCGCCAGCAGCCAAGTATCCCAGCGGGGAATCAATGAGCAGTTCTTC
>TRBJ2-7|TRBV27|TRBD1|-
CASSPTGGELDEQYF
TGTGCCAGCAGTCCGACAGGGGGCGAATTAGACGAGCAGTACTTC
>TRBJ2-5|TRBV6-5|TRBD1|few
CASSYSRTGGFQYF
TGTGCCAGCAGTTACTCCCGGACAGGGGGGTTCCAGTACTTC
>TRBJ2-1|TRBV9|-|-
CASSPSGGSGEQFF
TGTGCCAGCAGCCCCAGTGGGGGGTCGGGTGAGCAGTTCTTC
>TRBJ1-1|TRBV28|-|-
CASSPGTLRNTEAFF
TGTGCCAGCAGCCCCGGGACTCTGAGGAACACTGAAGCTTTCTTT
>TRBJ2-7|TRBV29-1|TRBD1|many
CSVRPGQTYEQYF
TGCAGCGTTCGACCGGGACAGACGTACGAGCAGTACTTC
>TRBJ2-3|TRBV7-2|TRBD2|-
CASRREPRADTQYF
TGTGCCAGCAGGCGGGAGCCTCGCGCAGATACGCAGTATTTT
>TRBJ1-2|TRBV28|-|few
CAILTGPREGYTF
TGTGCCATCCTAACAGGGCCGCGAGAGGGCTACACCTTC
>TRBJ1-1|TRBV18|TRBD1|few
CASSQARQGDTEAFF
TGTGCCAGCTCACAAGCTAGACAGGGTGACACTGAAGCTTTCTTT
>TRBJ2-5|TRBV27|TRBD1|few
CASSFDRVQETQYF
TGTGCCAGCAGTTTTGACAGGGTCCAAGAGACCCAGTACTTC
>TRBJ1-4|TRBV6-5|TRBD1|many
CASSRQGGEKLFF
TGTGCCAGCAGTCGGCAGGGGGGTGAAAAACTGTTTTTT
>TRBJ2-3|TRBV4-1|TRBD2|-
CASSRETSGSADTQYF
TGCGCCAGCAGCCGTGAAACTAGCGGGAGCGCAGATACGCAGTATTTT